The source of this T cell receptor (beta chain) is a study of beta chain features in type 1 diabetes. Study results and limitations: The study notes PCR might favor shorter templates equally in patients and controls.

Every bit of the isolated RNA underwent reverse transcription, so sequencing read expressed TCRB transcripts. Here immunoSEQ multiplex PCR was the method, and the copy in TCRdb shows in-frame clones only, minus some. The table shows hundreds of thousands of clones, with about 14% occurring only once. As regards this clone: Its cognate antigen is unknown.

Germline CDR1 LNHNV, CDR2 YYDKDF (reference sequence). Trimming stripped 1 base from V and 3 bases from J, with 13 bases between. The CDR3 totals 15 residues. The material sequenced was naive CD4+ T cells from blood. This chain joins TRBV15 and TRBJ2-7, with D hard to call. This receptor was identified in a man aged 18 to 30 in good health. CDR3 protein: CATSRVWGGGYEQYF. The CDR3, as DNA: TGTGCCACCAGCAGAGTTTGGGGTGGTGGCTACGAGCAGTACTTC.